This paragraph reports one T cell receptor (beta chain). Its antigen is not known. The data were obtained in a study of long-term antiretroviral therapy in people with HIV. Broader study findings: The data indicate that diversity increased after ART but remained below transplant donor controls.

V dropped 8 bases and J dropped 1; count of bases not matched to a gene: 9. The germline CDR1 and CDR2 sequences are MNHEY and SVGAGI. This CDR3 has 15 residues. No fewer than two post-ART and no fewer than one pre-ART PBMC samples existed for each donor. An immunoSEQ assay, version v3.0, was performed at survey level. The assay was immunoSEQ multiplex PCR, and TCRdb's table has in-frame clones only and misses some. The data show tens of thousands of clones, 81% seen once. The clonotype comes from a man in his thirties or forties with HIV. The chain carries TRBV6-5 and TRBJ2-3; 7 positions match TRBD2. This specimen was unsorted PBMCs, taken 1.5 years after starting antiretroviral therapy. CDR3 residues: CASQTAGAGTDTQYF. CDR3 nucleotides: TGTGCCAGCCAGACGGCGGGAGCTGGCACAGATACGCAGTATTTT.